This is a list of T cell receptor beta chains from one sample in a study of T-cell memory formation after mild COVID-19. TCRdb reanalysed the 5' RACE reads using MiXCR and keeps one entry per CDR3 protein. The sample has some 350,000 distinct CDR3 sequences, 13% seen once. Sequencing was carried out using PBMCs or a T cell subset sorted from them (not recorded which). These receptors were collected from a man younger than 35 who had mild COVID-19 (a few samples of this study predate the infection). Cell type and time point are not known. Both conserved end residues are part of each CDR3. Fields, in order: D gene, V gene, J gene, clone size, CDR3 protein, CDR3 DNA. D genes are given only for firm matches. Clone size is stated in some rows and not others, as once, few, many or a class when expanded.

>NA|TRBV7-8|TRBJ2-3|many
CASSSVGAGSTDTQYF
TGTGCCAGCAGCTCAGTGGGGGCGGGAAGCACAGATACGCAGTATTTT
>TRBD1|TRBV5-1|TRBJ2-2|few
CASSLDRAIDTGELFF
TGCGCCAGCAGCCTAGACAGGGCGATCGACACCGGGGAGCTGTTTTTT
>TRBD2|TRBV10-1|TRBJ2-5|NA
CASSEAGGPGQETQYF
TGCGCCAGCAGTGAAGCGGGGGGGCCCGGGCAAGAGACCCAGTACTTC
>TRBD1|TRBV23-1|TRBJ2-5|few
CASPGDDRGDLLGSQYF
TGCGCCAGCCCGGGGGACGACAGGGGTGATCTCCTGGGTTCCCAGTACTTC
>NA|TRBV4-3|TRBJ2-3|NA
CASSQQGAHTDTQYF
TGCGCCAGCAGCCAGCAGGGTGCCCACACAGATACGCAGTATTTT
>TRBD1|TRBV27|TRBJ2-3|NA
CASKGGNTDTQYF
TGTGCCAGCAAAGGGGGCAATACAGATACGCAGTATTTT
>TRBD1|TRBV6-5|TRBJ1-6|NA
CASSYSGQLYNSPLHF
TGTGCCAGCAGTTACTCGGGACAGCTCTATAATTCACCCCTCCACTTT
>NA|TRBV5-1|TRBJ2-5|few
CASSYSGLPIQETQYF
TGCGCCAGCAGCTACTCCGGGCTACCCATACAAGAGACCCAGTACTTC
>NA|TRBV18|TRBJ2-7|NA
CASSPPNGFREQYF
TGTGCCAGCTCACCACCGAACGGCTTTCGCGAGCAGTACTTC
>NA|TRBV6-1|TRBJ2-7|NA
CASGTWGSSYEQYF
TGTGCCAGCGGGACATGGGGATCATCCTACGAGCAGTACTTC
>NA|TRBV10-3|TRBJ2-3|NA
CATTGFGDTDTQYF
TGTGCCACCACAGGGTTCGGGGACACAGATACGCAGTATTTT
>TRBD1|TRBV20-1|TRBJ2-4|many
CSALDSQGDKNIQYF
TGCAGTGCTCTTGACTCCCAGGGGGACAAAAACATTCAGTACTTC
>NA|TRBV4-1|TRBJ1-6|many
CASSQDRVGDSPLHF
TGCGCCAGCAGCCAAGACAGGGTTGGGGATTCACCCCTCCACTTT
>NA|TRBV29-1|TRBJ2-2|NA
CSVISGAGELFF
TGCAGCGTGATTTCTGGGGCCGGGGAGCTGTTTTTT
>NA|TRBV2|TRBJ1-1|few
CASTREEGTEAFF
TGTGCCAGCACCAGGGAGGAGGGCACTGAAGCTTTCTTT
>NA|TRBV2|TRBJ2-3|NA
CASLTVETQYF
TGTGCCAGCTTAACGGTGGAGACGCAGTATTTT
>NA|TRBV7-9|TRBJ1-2|NA
CASSLATGSDGYTF
TGTGCCAGCAGCTTAGCCACAGGATCGGATGGCTACACCTTC